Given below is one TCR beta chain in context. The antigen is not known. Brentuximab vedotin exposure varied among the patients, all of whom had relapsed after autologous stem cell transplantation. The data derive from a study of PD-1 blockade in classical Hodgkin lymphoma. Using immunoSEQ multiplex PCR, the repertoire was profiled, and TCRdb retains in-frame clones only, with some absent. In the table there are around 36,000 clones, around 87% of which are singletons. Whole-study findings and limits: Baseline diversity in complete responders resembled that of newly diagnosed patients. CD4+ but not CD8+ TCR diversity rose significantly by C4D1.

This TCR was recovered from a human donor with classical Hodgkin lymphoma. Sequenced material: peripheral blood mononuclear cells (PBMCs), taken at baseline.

This chain's CDR3 is CASSSGLRGSYNEQFF. CDR3 coding DNA: TGTGCCAGCAGTTCCGGACTCAGGGGGTCCTACAATGAGCAGTTCTTC. The chain employs TRBV6-5 and TRBJ2-1; the match to TRBD1 covers 7 bases. Germline CDR1 and CDR2: MNHEY and SVGAGI. The CDR3 has 16 amino acids. The ends lost 4 bases at V and 1 base at J; junction bases unmatched: 7.